This TCR beta chain originates from a study of read filtering for tumor transcriptome and immune sequencing. Across the study: The cohort had about 16 men and over eleven women aged roughly 47 to 90, mean about 66 years.

Germline CDR1 reads SGHVS; CDR2 reads FQNEAQ. This CDR3 is 15 amino acids long. The V end lost 3 bases, the J end lost 3 bases, and 11 bases lay between the germline ends. This library used roughly 400 ng RNA and molecular barcoded adaptors spanning alpha/delta and beta/gamma chains. TCRdb reanalysed the reads using MiXCR and keeps one entry per CDR3 protein. The sample lists about 39,000 distinct CDR3 sequences; around an eighth were seen once. This clonotype has at least ten counts. The TCR sequence derives from a donor at least 40 years old with multiple myeloma. The rearrangement links TRBV7-8 to TRBJ2-2; no clear D gene. The sequenced sample consisted of a population of CD138-negative cells sorted from bone marrow. The CDR3 coding sequence is TGTGCCAGCAGCTTTGACGAGAGACACACCGGGGAGCTGTTTTTT. Translation gives CASSFDERHTGELFF.